This T cell receptor beta chain was sequenced for a study of blood T cell repertoires in COVID-19. Study context: Italy, Spain and the United States were the sources of the convalescent and acute COVID-19 samples.

Data came from immunoSEQ multiplex PCR; TCRdb stores just in-frame clones and leaves some out. Of 150,000 to 180,000 clones listed, approximately 84% are singletons. Sequenced: peripheral blood. The receptor's source is a woman aged 60-75 years with COVID-19, enrolled during active disease.

DNA of the CDR3: TGTGCCAGTAAGGGACTAGCGGGGCGTCCCTACAATGAGCAGTTCTTC. It translates to CASKGLAGRPYNEQFF. This chain connects TRBV19 to TRBJ2-1; 13 nucleotides match TRBD2. Germline V CDR1 and CDR2: LNHDA, SQIVND (reference sequence). V lost 7 bases to trimming and J lost 2 bases; unmatched junction nucleotides: 5. The CDR3 has 16 amino acids.